The clone carrying this TCR beta chain was recorded many times. Germline V gene lookup returns CDR1 SGHTA and CDR2 FQGNSA. This CDR3 spans 16 amino acids. With V trimmed by 0 bases and J by 6 bases, 11 bases remained unmatched. This entry belongs to a study of prognosis after radiotherapy for stage I lung cancer. The wider study: Stage I non-small cell lung cancer patients, who were enrolled in Nanjing, China, joined the cohort between 2018 and January 2019. Radiotherapy was followed by distant metastases in a handful of patients, which appeared at a median of 7 months; roughly 16 patients showed no significant progression.

Genomic DNA was the source, and TCR beta CDR3 was amplified from it by two-round multiplex PCR. Gene-specific TRBV and TRBJ primers were used in PCR round one. TCRdb re-called the multiplex PCR reads with MiXCR, one entry per CDR3 protein. Here the sample spans 51,000 or so distinct CDR3 sequences, about a third being singletons. The material was PBMCs, obtained before or after stereotactic body radiation therapy (not recorded which). V is TRBV7-2 and J is TRBJ2-7; TRBD2 aligns across 7 bases. The TCR sequence derives from a donor over 45 with non-small cell lung cancer. The CDR3 nucleotides are TGTGCCAGCAGCTTAGCCTGGACTAGGGGTGGAGGCGAGCAGTACTTC. This encodes CASSLAWTRGGGEQYF.